The entry below describes one TCR beta chain. These data belong to a study of T cell changes during pregnancy in multiple sclerosis. This CDR3 contains 13 residues. After removal of 6 bases from V and 8 bases from J, the junction contained 9 bases not matched to a gene. Per germline, CDR1 SNHLY and CDR2 FYNNEI. The protocol was immunoSEQ multiplex PCR, while the TCRdb copy is restricted to in-frame clones and leaves out a portion. The data show tens of thousands of clones, more than 80% seen once. The TCR originated in a female donor with multiple sclerosis, enrolled in a pregnancy study. The rearrangement links TRBV2 to TRBJ1-2; 7 bases match TRBD1. Specimen: CD4+ T cells from peripheral blood mononuclear cells, collected in the third trimester of pregnancy. CDR3 in amino acids: CASRGGQVRGYTF. Written as DNA, the CDR3 is TGTGCCAGCAGGGGTGGACAGGTTCGGGGCTACACCTTC. The variable domain in full, with the rest retrieved from reference TRBV2 and TRBJ1-2, is EPEVTQTPSHQVTQMGQEVILRCVPISNHLYFYWYRQILGQKVEFLVSFYNNEISEKSEIFDDQFSVERPDGSNFTLKIRSTKLEDSAMYFCASRGGQVRGYTFGSGTRLTVV.